Each of the 5 T cell receptor beta chains below was sequenced from the same sample in a study of cytomegalovirus exposure and HLA in healthy donors (dated by TCRdb to about 2017). Receptor libraries were prepared by the immunoSEQ multiplex PCR assay. The table comes from immuneACCESS by way of TCRdb, which keeps in-frame sequences with V and J called. Part of the clones is missing from these tables; in studies checked, under half for an unresolved V gene and the rest for unknown reasons. The sample table contains about 130,000 clones; only one count was recorded for about 80% of them. The leading ten clones occupy roughly 27% of the sample. Sample: PBMCs. These receptors were taken from a man aged 25 to 45 in good health and CMV-seropositive.

V gene TRBV4-3 combines with J gene TRBJ1-6, with D possibly matching TRBD1 (6 bases). The CDR3 extends over 17 amino acids. In germline, CDR1 is LGHNA, CDR2 YSLEER. Trimming shortened V by 2 bases and J by 4 bases, and 15 bases separated the two germline ends. CDR3 loop: CASSQSQGHSYNSPLHF. CDR3 nucleotide sequence: TGCGCCAGCAGCCAATCCCAGGGACACTCGTATAATTCACCCCTCCACTTT.

The V and J genes are TRBV7-3 and TRBJ2-3; D remains ambiguous. CDR3 size: 11 residues. Germline lookup yields CDR1 SGHTA and CDR2 FQGTGA. Deletions cut 5 bases from V and 11 bases from J, with 11 bases between. The CDR3 reads CASSPGGGQYF. The CDR3 DNA follows: TGTGCCAGCAGCCCCGGCGGTGGGCAGTATTTT.

This clone was seen more than once but under ten times. The chain uses TRBV5-1 and TRBJ1-4; D might be TRBD1 (5 bases). CDR3 length: 16 amino acids. The V end lost 4 bases, the J end lost 8 bases, and 21 bases lay between the germline ends. CDR1 is SGHRS, CDR2 YFSETQ, per germline. This CDR3 is CASSPGLTISGEKLFF. The DNA of the CDR3 is TGCGCCAGCAGCCCGGGACTCACCATCTCTGGGGAAAAACTGTTTTTT.

The chain links TRBV11-2 to TRBJ2-5; 9 positions match TRBD2. Germline CDR1 and CDR2: SGHAT and FQNNGV. This CDR3 is 16 amino acids long. V shed 5 bases and J 5 bases; nucleotides not matched to a gene: 12. CDR3 region: CASSPRGAGGRETQYF. For the CDR3, the DNA is TGTGCCAGCAGCCCCAGGGGGGCGGGGGGGCGGGAGACCCAGTACTTC.

V is TRBV27 and J is TRBJ2-5, with TRBD2 as a possible D gene (5 bases). The CDR3 is 15 amino acids. CDR1 and CDR2 (germline): MNHEY, SMNVEV (reference sequence). Trimming shortened V by 2 bases and J by 1 base, and 11 bases separated the two germline ends. The CDR3 nucleotides read TGTGCCAGCAGTTTAGACCGGGGAACCCAAGAGACCCAGTACTTC. Translated: CASSLDRGTQETQYF.